Each of the 25 T cell receptor beta chains below was sequenced from the same sample in a study of T-cell memory formation after mild COVID-19. Via MiXCR, TCRdb re-called the 5' RACE reads, giving one row per CDR3 protein. The sample includes over 500,000 distinct CDR3 sequences, around a sixth seen only once; the top ten take about 7.5%. Material: PBMCs or a T cell subset sorted from them (not recorded which). These receptors all stem from an adult woman who had mild COVID-19 (a few samples of this study predate the infection). Cell type and time point are not known.

CDR3 nucleotide sequence: TGTGCCAGCAGCTTAGTCCCCCGGATGGCGGGGGGATCCACCGGGGAGCTGTTTTTT. The encoded protein is CASSLVPRMAGGSTGELFF. The chain uses TRBV7-9 and TRBJ2-2, with 8 bases that match TRBD2. The junction had 14 bases not matched to a gene; V was cut back by 1 base and J by 4 bases. Germline CDR1 SEHNR, CDR2 FQNEAQ (reference sequence). This CDR3 is 19 amino acids long.

The gene calls are TRBV6-5 and TRBJ2-7; 9 positions match TRBD1. Germline assignment: CDR1 MNHEY and CDR2 SVGAGI. Trimming removed 7 bases from V and 5 bases from J; junction bases left unmatched: 9. The CDR3 sequence is 14 residues long. CDR3 amino acids: CASTTWDRANEQYF. CDR3 sequence (DNA): TGTGCCAGCACCACCTGGGACAGGGCAAACGAGCAGTACTTC.

The V gene is TRBV2, the J gene TRBJ1-1; D is perhaps TRBD1 (6 bases). The length of the CDR3 is 16 residues. Germline V lookup: CDR1 SNHLY, CDR2 FYNNEI. V was shortened by 8 bases and J by 2 bases, with 21 bases between the two germline ends. CDR3 loop: CASSVLTGTTNTEAFF. The CDR3 DNA sequence: TGTGCCAGCTCGGTTCTGACCGGGACAACAAACACTGAAGCTTTCTTT.

The chain carries TRBV5-6 and TRBJ2-2; D remains unclear. Trimming cost V 0 bases and J 0 bases, with 9 bases left between them. This CDR3 contains 16 residues. The germline gives CDR1 SGHDT, CDR2 YYEEEE. CDR3 sequence (DNA): TGTGCCAGCAGCTTGGCCCCTCTTCCGAACACCGGGGAGCTGTTTTTT. This gives the protein CASSLAPLPNTGELFF.

This clonotype occurred a few times. The chain is built from TRBV6-5 and TRBJ2-7; D gene unclear. This CDR3 comprises 11 residues. The ends were cut back, 7 bases at V and 9 bases at J, with 13 bases in the middle. Germline-derived CDR1 and CDR2 are MNHEY and SVGAGI. Here the CDR3 DNA reads TGTGCCAGCAACTTCTGGTCTGGGCAGTACTTC. Amino acids: CASNFWSGQYF.

The chain links TRBV7-2 to TRBJ1-5; D remains ambiguous. There are 15 residues in the CDR3. Germline CDR1 is SGHTA and CDR2 is FQGNSA. Trimming stripped 2 bases from V and 3 bases from J, with 11 bases between. This chain's CDR3 is CASSLSASNNQPQHF. CDR3 in DNA: TGTGCCAGCAGCTTATCCGCAAGCAACAATCAGCCCCAGCATTTT. The full variable domain, rest sourced from reference TRBV7-2 and TRBJ1-5, is GAGVSQSPSNKVTEKGKDVELRCDPISGHTALYWYRQSLGQGLEFLIYFQGNSAPDKSGLPSDRFSAERTGGSVSTLTIQRTQQEDSAVYLCASSLSASNNQPQHFGDGTRLSIL.

This clonotype has ten or more counts. The gene calls are TRBV5-6 and TRBJ1-4; 8 bases map to TRBD1. The germline CDR1 and CDR2 sequences are SGHDT and YYEEEE. J was trimmed by 7 bases and V by 4 bases; bases with no gene match: 6. This CDR3 is built from 14 residues. CDR3: CASSHGTGIEKLFF. CDR3 in DNA: TGTGCCAGCAGCCACGGGACAGGCATTGAAAAACTGTTTTTT.

This clonotype was counted between two and nine times. The genes are TRBV7-8 and TRBJ2-2, with no clear D. The CDR3 has 13 residues. V gave up 6 bases and J gave up 5 bases, with 10 bases separating them. CDR1 is SGHVS and CDR2 is FQNEAQ in the germline V gene. The CDR3 reads CASSLRPTGELFF. For the CDR3, the DNA is TGTGCCAGCAGTCTACGACCGACCGGGGAGCTGTTTTTT.

This clonotype has only a few counts. The gene calls are TRBV9 and TRBJ2-7, with a tentative D call TRBD2 (6 bases). Trimming removed 1 base from V and 2 bases from J, with 13 bases in between. The length of the CDR3 is 15 residues. Germline values: CDR1 SGDLS, CDR2 YYNGEE. CDR3 sequence reads: CASSVSGGAPYEQYF. The CDR3 DNA follows: TGTGCCAGCAGCGTAAGCGGAGGGGCCCCCTACGAGCAGTACTTC.

J is TRBJ2-1 and V is TRBV11-1; 10 bases line up with TRBD2. Losses at the gene ends were 5 bases for V and 12 bases for J; bases not matched to a gene: 13. The CDR3 is made up of 15 amino acids. The germline CDR1 and CDR2 sequences are SGHAT and FQDESV (reference sequence). CDR3 region: CASSPLTSGFNVQFF. The CDR3 DNA sequence: TGTGCCAGCAGCCCCTTGACTAGCGGGTTTAACGTGCAGTTCTTC. Together with reference TRBV11-1 and TRBJ2-1, the CDR3 gives the full variable domain: EAEVAQSPRYKITEKSQAVAFWCDPISGHATLYWYRQILGQGPELLVQFQDESVVDDSQLPKDRFSAERLKGVDSTLKIQPAELGDSAMYLCASSPLTSGFNVQFFGPGTRLTVL.

This clonotype was seen only a few times. The chain couples TRBV30 to TRBJ2-2; D is undetermined. This CDR3 is built from 17 residues. The V gene lost 1 base and the J gene lost 5 bases, with 20 bases spanning the gap. From germline, CDR1 is GTSNPN and CDR2 SVGIG (reference sequence). The CDR3 loop is CAWSDPVMQKTTGELFF. CDR3 bases: TGTGCCTGGAGTGACCCTGTGATGCAAAAGACTACCGGGGAGCTGTTTTTT. The whole variable domain, filled in from reference TRBV30 and TRBJ2-2, reads SQTIHQWPATLVQPVGSPLSLECTVEGTSNPNLYWYRQAAGRGLQLLFYSVGIGQISSEVPQNLSASRPQDRQFILSSKKLLLSDSGFYLCAWSDPVMQKTTGELFFGEGSRLTVL.

The rearrangement joins TRBV6-6 to TRBJ2-5, with D unclear. This CDR3 is built from 15 residues. Trimming stripped 6 bases from V and 2 bases from J, with 16 bases between. Germline V lookup: CDR1 MNHNY, CDR2 SVGAGI (reference sequence). CDR3 sequence reads: CASRPGRAPQETQYF. The CDR3 DNA is TGTGCCAGCAGACCCGGACGGGCGCCTCAAGAGACCCAGTACTTC.

This clonotype was seen more than once but under ten times. The J gene is TRBJ2-7, the V gene TRBV14; unclear D gene. The germline CDR1 and CDR2 sequences are SGHDN and FVKESK. The germline V and J ends were trimmed by 4 bases and 5 bases, with 15 bases remaining between them. The CDR3 extends over 14 amino acids. CDR3 sequence reads: CASSPKWAGDEQYF. The CDR3 DNA follows: TGTGCCAGCAGCCCTAAGTGGGCAGGTGACGAGCAGTACTTC.

This clonotype appeared a few times. This chain uses TRBV7-9 with TRBJ2-1; 9 positions match TRBD1. Germline-derived CDR1 and CDR2 are SEHNR and FQNEAQ (reference sequence). The V and J ends lost 3 bases and 4 bases, in that order; junction bases with no gene match: 7. CDR3 length: 16 residues. The CDR3 is CASSFLQGAGYNEQFF. CDR3 coding DNA: TGTGCCAGCAGCTTCTTACAGGGGGCAGGATACAATGAGCAGTTCTTC.

This clonotype was found once. The chain couples TRBV20-1 to TRBJ2-6; 10 bases are shared with TRBD2. Germline values: CDR1 DFQATT, CDR2 SNEGSKA (reference sequence). The CDR3 is made up of 18 amino acids. V gave up 0 bases and J gave up 0 bases; unmatched junction bases: 5. CDR3 DNA sequence: TGCAGTGCTAGAGAACGGCTAGCGGGGGTCTCTGGGGCCAACGTCCTGACTTTC. This encodes CSARERLAGVSGANVLTF.

Of note for this clonotype: A read error may produce the germline difference seen at one junction end. The V call is TRBV3-1, the J call TRBJ1-4, with TRBD1 identical over 7 bases. CDR3 size: 14 residues. Per germline, CDR1 LGHDT and CDR2 YNNKEL (reference sequence). Here the CDR3 reads CARSLRTGAEKLFF. The CDR3 nucleotides are TGTGCCAGAAGCCTCCGGACAGGTGCCGAAAAACTGTTTTTT. Full variable domain (rest looked up from reference TRBV3-1 and TRBJ1-4): DTAVSQTPKYLVTQMGNDKSIKCEQNLGHDTMYWYKQDSKKFLKIMFSYNNKELIINETVPNRFSPKSPDKAHLNLHINSLELGDSAVYFCARSLRTGAEKLFFGSGTQLSVL.

The chain recombines TRBV19 with TRBJ1-2; D gene unclear. From germline, CDR1 is LNHDA and CDR2 SQIVND (reference sequence). V gave up 1 base and J gave up 5 bases, with 14 bases separating them. CDR3 size: 15 residues. CDR3 residues: CASSIGGSDPYGYTF. DNA for the CDR3: TGTGCCAGTAGTATAGGGGGAAGTGATCCATATGGCTACACCTTC.

This clonotype was picked up many times. The V gene is TRBV11-3, the J gene TRBJ2-7, with 7 bases that match TRBD1. The length of the CDR3 is 16 residues. The V and J ends lost 0 bases and 5 bases, in that order; junction bases with no gene match: 10. Per germline, CDR1 SGHNT and CDR2 YENEEA. In DNA, the CDR3 is TGTGCCAGCAGCTTAGATCCGGGACAGATAGAGCACGAGCAGTACTTC. Translating gives CASSLDPGQIEHEQYF.

This clonotype was found a few times. The chain recombines TRBV7-9 with TRBJ1-3; the D gene is possibly TRBD1 (5 bases). With 3 bases removed from V and 0 bases from J, the gap between germline ends came to 9 bases. The CDR3 sequence is 15 residues long. The germline V gene has CDR1 SEHNR and CDR2 FQNEAQ (reference sequence). CDR3 nucleotide sequence: TGTGCCAGCAGCTTGGGGGTTGGCTCTGGAAACACCATATATTTT. It translates to CASSLGVGSGNTIYF.

This clonotype showed up just a few times. This chain joins TRBV12-3 or TRBV12-4 and TRBJ1-1; TRBD1 matches 9 bases. The V segment lost 6 bases and the J segment 4 bases; nucleotides outside the gene matches: 12. CDR3 length: 16 amino acids. The chain's CDR3 is CASRRPGQGLGTEAFF. As DNA, the CDR3 is TGTGCCAGCAGGCGACCGGGACAGGGATTGGGCACTGAAGCTTTCTTT.

The sample holds a few counts of this clonotype. V is TRBV4-2 and J is TRBJ1-1; the D is unclear. The CDR3 is 15 residues long. V was cut by 2 bases and J by 3 bases, with 13 bases left in between. Germline CDR1 reads LGHNA; CDR2 reads YNFKEQ. This CDR3 reads CASSQTDRRYTEAFF. DNA for the CDR3: TGTGCCAGCAGCCAAACTGACCGGCGGTACACTGAAGCTTTCTTT.

The CDR3, as DNA: TGCGCCAGCAGCTACTATACCGGGACAGATACGCAGTATTTT. Amino acid sequence: CASSYYTGTDTQYF. The chain uses TRBV4-1 and TRBJ2-3, with D uncertain. Trimming removed 5 bases at V and 3 bases at J, with 12 bases between. The CDR3 covers 14 residues. From germline, CDR1 is MGHRA and CDR2 YSYEKL.

CDR3 DNA sequence: TGTGCCAGCACAAGGGGGAGGGCCTACAATGAGCAGTTCTTC. Protein product: CASTRGRAYNEQFF. The rearrangement uses TRBV25-1 and TRBJ2-1; D possibly corresponds to TRBD2 (7 bases). V was shortened by 7 bases and J by 2 bases, with 12 bases between the two germline ends. Germline CDR1 reads MGHDK; CDR2 reads SYGVNS. The CDR3 is 14 amino acids.

V usage is TRBV5-1 and J usage is TRBJ1-5; 7 positions agree with TRBD1. Germline values: CDR1 SGHRS, CDR2 YFSETQ. Trimming removed 0 bases from V and 2 bases from J; junction bases left unmatched: 2. This CDR3 is 15 amino acids long. CDR3 in DNA: TGCGCCAGCAGCTTGGATGGACAGGGCAATCAGCCCCAGCATTTT. Translating gives CASSLDGQGNQPQHF.

This chain links TRBV5-1 with TRBJ2-1; 8 positions match TRBD2. The germline V gene encodes CDR1 SGHRS and CDR2 YFSETQ. Unmatched junction bases numbered 10, after V lost 1 base and J lost 4 bases. The CDR3 is 17 residues long. The CDR3 region is CASSLSNPSGFYNEQFF. CDR3 DNA sequence: TGCGCCAGCAGCTTGAGTAATCCTAGCGGGTTTTACAATGAGCAGTTCTTC.